Listed below are T cell receptor beta chains from one sample, sequenced in a study of vaccination effects on CD4 cells after COVID-19. Clones were sequenced by immunoSEQ multiplex PCR, and TCRdb holds only the in-frame ones, with some missing. The sample records just under 30,000 clones, 65% to 75% being singletons. Their antigens remain unidentified. The source material was CD4+ T cells from PBMCs cultured with HCoV-OC43 spike peptides, sampled after COVID-19 vaccination. The receptors derive from a human donor who received a COVID-19 vaccine. Both conserved end residues are part of each CDR3. A D gene is named only where the DNA matches it firmly. The size of a clone is reported for some rows only, either as once, few or many, or as a class for expanded clones.

d_call: TRBD2
v_call: TRBV5-4
cdr3_length: 16
j_call: TRBJ2-3
clone_size: .
cdr3_nt: TGTGCCAGCAGCTACCGACTAGCGGTCTCCGAAGATACGCAGTATTTT
cdr3_aa: CASSYRLAVSEDTQYF

d_call: .
v_call: TRBV7-2
cdr3_length: 14
j_call: TRBJ2-5
clone_size: .
cdr3_nt: TGTGCCAGCAGCTTAACTCGGCTAGCGGAGACCCAGTACTTC
cdr3_aa: CASSLTRLAETQYF

d_call: TRBD1
v_call: TRBV23-1
cdr3_length: 14
j_call: TRBJ1-1
clone_size: few
cdr3_nt: TGCGCCAGCAGCCCAACAGGGGTGTGCACTGAAGCTTTCTTT
cdr3_aa: CASSPTGVCTEAFF

d_call: .
v_call: TRBV5-4
cdr3_length: 17
j_call: TRBJ2-3
clone_size: .
cdr3_nt: TGTGCCAGCAGCTTCACCGAGAGGACAGCTAGCACAGATACGCAGTATTTT
cdr3_aa: CASSFTERTASTDTQYF

d_call: .
v_call: TRBV5-1
cdr3_length: 14
j_call: TRBJ2-5
clone_size: few
cdr3_nt: TGCGCCAGCAGCATGACGAACATGCAAGAGACCCAGTACTTC
cdr3_aa: CASSMTNMQETQYF

d_call: .
v_call: TRBV7-9
cdr3_length: 14
j_call: TRBJ2-5
clone_size: .
cdr3_nt: TGTGCCAGCAGCTTAGGCTCAGGAGGAGAGACCCAGTACTTC
cdr3_aa: CASSLGSGGETQYF

d_call: .
v_call: TRBV29-1
cdr3_length: 13
j_call: TRBJ1-5
clone_size: .
cdr3_nt: TGCAGCGTTCAATATGGTAGCAATCAGCCCCAGCATTTT
cdr3_aa: CSVQYGSNQPQHF

d_call: .
v_call: TRBV6-5
cdr3_length: 12
j_call: TRBJ2-5
clone_size: .
cdr3_nt: TGTGCCAGCAGTATGGGGCAAGAGACCCAGTACTTC
cdr3_aa: CASSMGQETQYF

d_call: .
v_call: TRBV12-2
cdr3_length: 17
j_call: TRBJ2-3
clone_size: .
cdr3_nt: TGTGCAAGTCGCTTAACGTTGAGGAGCGGGGAACCAGATACGCAGTATTTT
cdr3_aa: CASRLTLRSGEPDTQYF

d_call: TRBD1
v_call: TRBV5-6
cdr3_length: 15
j_call: TRBJ1-3
clone_size: .
cdr3_nt: TGTGCCAGCAGCTTGGGACAGGGGTACGGAAACACCATATATTTT
cdr3_aa: CASSLGQGYGNTIYF

d_call: .
v_call: TRBV11-3
cdr3_length: 16
j_call: TRBJ2-7
clone_size: .
cdr3_nt: TGTGCCAGCAGCTTAGATCTCAGACAGGTATGGAACGAGCAGTACTTC
cdr3_aa: CASSLDLRQVWNEQYF

d_call: .
v_call: TRBV7-9
cdr3_length: 14
j_call: TRBJ1-1
clone_size: .
cdr3_nt: TGTGCCAGCAGCTTACACGGATTGAACACTGAAGCTTTCTTT
cdr3_aa: CASSLHGLNTEAFF

d_call: .
v_call: TRBV3-1/TRBV3-2
cdr3_length: 14
j_call: TRBJ1-5
clone_size: few
cdr3_nt: TGTGCCAGCAGCCAGTTCATGGGAGGGCAGCCCCAGCATTTT
cdr3_aa: CASSQFMGGQPQHF

d_call: .
v_call: TRBV6-5
cdr3_length: 15
j_call: TRBJ2-7
clone_size: few
cdr3_nt: TGTGCCAGCAGTCGTTTTGGCGGGGATACCTACGAGCAGTACTTC
cdr3_aa: CASSRFGGDTYEQYF

d_call: .
v_call: TRBV9
cdr3_length: 13
j_call: TRBJ2-1
clone_size: few
cdr3_nt: TGTGCCAGCAGCGTAGGCCTAGCCAATGAGCAGTTCTTC
cdr3_aa: CASSVGLANEQFF

d_call: TRBD1
v_call: TRBV5-1
cdr3_length: 14
j_call: TRBJ1-4
clone_size: .
cdr3_nt: TGCGCCAGCAGCTCGACAGGGGTAGAGGAAAAACTGTTTTTT
cdr3_aa: CASSSTGVEEKLFF

d_call: TRBD1
v_call: TRBV10-3
cdr3_length: 14
j_call: TRBJ1-1
clone_size: .
cdr3_nt: TGTGCCATCAGTGGGGGGACAGGGGAGGATGAAGCTTTCTTT
cdr3_aa: CAISGGTGEDEAFF

d_call: .
v_call: TRBV14
cdr3_length: 13
j_call: TRBJ2-7
clone_size: .
cdr3_nt: TGTGCCAGCAGCCGGACAGTCGTCTACGAGCAGTACTTC
cdr3_aa: CASSRTVVYEQYF

d_call: .
v_call: TRBV10-1
cdr3_length: 16
j_call: TRBJ2-1
clone_size: .
cdr3_nt: TGCGCCAGCAGCCTAGGGGGGGGTGGCGGCTACAATGAGCAGTTCTTC
cdr3_aa: CASSLGGGGGYNEQFF

d_call: .
v_call: TRBV11-2
cdr3_length: 16
j_call: TRBJ1-3
clone_size: few
cdr3_nt: TGTGCCAGCAGCTTAGATCGGGGGAACTCTGGAAACACCATATATTTT
cdr3_aa: CASSLDRGNSGNTIYF

d_call: .
v_call: TRBV10-2
cdr3_length: 12
j_call: TRBJ2-1
clone_size: few
cdr3_nt: TGCGCCAGCGGAGACTTACGCAATGAGCAGTTCTTC
cdr3_aa: CASGDLRNEQFF

d_call: .
v_call: TRBV11-2
cdr3_length: 16
j_call: TRBJ2-7
clone_size: few
cdr3_nt: TGTGCCAGCAGCTTTCCTTTGCAGGGGAGATCCTACGAGCAGTACTTC
cdr3_aa: CASSFPLQGRSYEQYF

d_call: TRBD2
v_call: TRBV6-5
cdr3_length: 13
j_call: TRBJ2-2
clone_size: .
cdr3_nt: TGTGCCAGTACTCGGGGGGTAGTCGGGGAGCTGTTTTTT
cdr3_aa: CASTRGVVGELFF

d_call: .
v_call: TRBV5-1
cdr3_length: 14
j_call: TRBJ2-1
clone_size: .
cdr3_nt: TGCGCCAGCAGCTTGGCCGAAACCTACAATGAGCAGTTCTTC
cdr3_aa: CASSLAETYNEQFF

d_call: .
v_call: TRBV23-1
cdr3_length: 16
j_call: TRBJ1-1
clone_size: .
cdr3_nt: TGCGCCAGCAGTCAAGAATTAACAGGGCTTCGGGCTGAAGCTTTCTTT
cdr3_aa: CASSQELTGLRAEAFF

d_call: .
v_call: TRBV5-6
cdr3_length: 14
j_call: TRBJ1-6
clone_size: few
cdr3_nt: TGTGCCAGCAGCTTGCGTCCTTTTAATTCACCCCTCCACTTT
cdr3_aa: CASSLRPFNSPLHF

d_call: TRBD1
v_call: TRBV6-5
cdr3_length: 13
j_call: TRBJ1-1
clone_size: once
cdr3_nt: TGTGCCGGCGGGACAGGATTGATCACTGAAGCTTTCTTT
cdr3_aa: CAGGTGLITEAFF

d_call: .
v_call: TRBV9
cdr3_length: 14
j_call: TRBJ2-4
clone_size: .
cdr3_nt: TGTGCCAGCAGCCCGTTCCCGGAAGGAAACATTCAGTACTTC
cdr3_aa: CASSPFPEGNIQYF

d_call: TRBD2
v_call: TRBV12-3/TRBV12-4
cdr3_length: 13
j_call: TRBJ2-5
clone_size: few
cdr3_nt: TGTGCCAGCAGTCAGACTAGCGCCCAGGCCCAGTACTTC
cdr3_aa: CASSQTSAQAQYF

d_call: .
v_call: TRBV15
cdr3_length: 15
j_call: TRBJ2-2
clone_size: .
cdr3_nt: TGTGCCACCAGCAGAGCGGGAGAGAGGGCCGGGGAGCTGTTTTTT
cdr3_aa: CATSRAGERAGELFF

d_call: .
v_call: TRBV2
cdr3_length: 11
j_call: TRBJ1-1
clone_size: once
cdr3_nt: TGTGCCAGTGACCTGAACACTGAAGCTTTCTTT
cdr3_aa: CASDLNTEAFF

d_call: .
v_call: TRBV7-2
cdr3_length: 14
j_call: TRBJ1-1
clone_size: .
cdr3_nt: TGTGCCAGCAGCCTAGTGGGGGGCGACACTGAAGCTTTCTTT
cdr3_aa: CASSLVGGDTEAFF

d_call: TRBD1
v_call: TRBV4-1
cdr3_length: 14
j_call: TRBJ2-2
clone_size: .
cdr3_nt: TGCGCCAGCATGGACAGGCTAAACACCGGGGAGCTGTTTTTT
cdr3_aa: CASMDRLNTGELFF

d_call: TRBD1
v_call: TRBV6-6
cdr3_length: 13
j_call: TRBJ1-2
clone_size: few
cdr3_nt: TGTGCCAGCAGGGACCCACAGGGGTATGGCTACACCTTC
cdr3_aa: CASRDPQGYGYTF

d_call: .
v_call: TRBV5-1
cdr3_length: 15
j_call: TRBJ1-1
clone_size: .
cdr3_nt: TGCGCCAGCAGCTTAAATGGGGGAGATCCCACTGAAGCTTTCTTT
cdr3_aa: CASSLNGGDPTEAFF

d_call: TRBD1
v_call: TRBV10-3
cdr3_length: 17
j_call: TRBJ1-5
clone_size: .
cdr3_nt: TGTGCCATCAGTCCGGGACAGGGGTTTCATAGCAATCAGCCCCAGCATTTT
cdr3_aa: CAISPGQGFHSNQPQHF

d_call: TRBD2
v_call: TRBV18
cdr3_length: 18
j_call: TRBJ2-7
clone_size: few
cdr3_nt: TGTGCCAGCTCACCAAAGCTAGCGGGAGGGCTCGGCTCCTACGAGCAGTACTTC
cdr3_aa: CASSPKLAGGLGSYEQYF

d_call: .
v_call: TRBV20-1
cdr3_length: 14
j_call: TRBJ2-7
clone_size: .
cdr3_nt: TGCAGTGCTAGTTCTCTAACCTTCTCCTACGAGCAGTACTTC
cdr3_aa: CSASSLTFSYEQYF

d_call: TRBD2
v_call: TRBV7-7
cdr3_length: 16
j_call: TRBJ2-2
clone_size: .
cdr3_nt: TGTGCCAGCAGCTCAATAGCGGGGGCGAACACCGGGGAGCTGTTTTTT
cdr3_aa: CASSSIAGANTGELFF

d_call: TRBD1
v_call: TRBV6-5
cdr3_length: 13
j_call: TRBJ2-3
clone_size: few
cdr3_nt: TGTGCCAGCAGTACAATGACAGGGGATACGCAGTATTTT
cdr3_aa: CASSTMTGDTQYF

d_call: TRBD1
v_call: TRBV5-1
cdr3_length: 15
j_call: TRBJ2-5
clone_size: few
cdr3_nt: TGCGCCAGCAGCTCGACAGGGGGATCTTTGGAGACCCAGTACTTC
cdr3_aa: CASSSTGGSLETQYF

d_call: .
v_call: TRBV5-1
cdr3_length: 15
j_call: TRBJ2-7
clone_size: .
cdr3_nt: TGCGCCAGCAGCTTGGCGGCAGGAAGACCCTACGAGCAGTACTTC
cdr3_aa: CASSLAAGRPYEQYF

d_call: .
v_call: TRBV6-5
cdr3_length: 15
j_call: TRBJ2-3
clone_size: .
cdr3_nt: TGTGCCAGCAGCGCTACTAATCCCCGCACAGATACGCAGTATTTT
cdr3_aa: CASSATNPRTDTQYF

d_call: .
v_call: TRBV29-1
cdr3_length: 13
j_call: TRBJ1-1
clone_size: .
cdr3_nt: TGCAGCGTCCGAGGACAGTTGAACACTGAAGCTTTCTTT
cdr3_aa: CSVRGQLNTEAFF

d_call: TRBD1
v_call: TRBV18
cdr3_length: 14
j_call: TRBJ2-7
clone_size: .
cdr3_nt: TGTGCCAGCTCACCTCGACAGGGAACCTACGAGCAGTACTTC
cdr3_aa: CASSPRQGTYEQYF

d_call: TRBD2
v_call: TRBV2
cdr3_length: 21
j_call: TRBJ2-5
clone_size: .
cdr3_nt: TGTGCCAGCAGGAATCCGACTAGCGGGGGAACACCACGGGGGGGGAAAGAGACCCAGTACTTC
cdr3_aa: CASRNPTSGGTPRGGKETQYF

d_call: .
v_call: TRBV27
cdr3_length: 14
j_call: TRBJ1-2
clone_size: .
cdr3_nt: TGTGCCAGCAGTACGCCGGGACAATCCTATGGCTACACCTTC
cdr3_aa: CASSTPGQSYGYTF

d_call: .
v_call: TRBV5-4
cdr3_length: 18
j_call: TRBJ2-2
clone_size: .
cdr3_nt: TGTGCCAGCAGCTTGGGGACCCCTTGGGGGCCGAACACCGGGGAGCTGTTTTTT
cdr3_aa: CASSLGTPWGPNTGELFF

d_call: TRBD1
v_call: TRBV30
cdr3_length: 17
j_call: TRBJ2-6
clone_size: .
cdr3_nt: TGTGCCTGGAACATACGAGGGATCACAGGGGGCACCAACGTCCTGACTTTC
cdr3_aa: CAWNIRGITGGTNVLTF

d_call: TRBD2
v_call: TRBV2
cdr3_length: 15
j_call: TRBJ2-3
clone_size: .
cdr3_nt: TGTGCCAGCGCCTTCCGGACTAGCGGCACAGATACGCAGTATTTT
cdr3_aa: CASAFRTSGTDTQYF

d_call: .
v_call: TRBV10-3
cdr3_length: 18
j_call: TRBJ2-1
clone_size: medium-sized
cdr3_nt: TGTGCCATCAGTGAGAATCCCCGGGACACGATTTCCTACAATGAGCAGTTCTTC
cdr3_aa: CAISENPRDTISYNEQFF

d_call: .
v_call: TRBV10-1
cdr3_length: 15
j_call: TRBJ1-1
clone_size: .
cdr3_nt: TGCGCCAGCAGTGAAGGGTCCCAGGAGAACACTGAAGCTTTCTTT
cdr3_aa: CASSEGSQENTEAFF

d_call: TRBD2
v_call: TRBV3-1/TRBV3-2
cdr3_length: 16
j_call: TRBJ2-3
clone_size: .
cdr3_nt: TGTGCCAGCAGCCAAACGGGACTAGCGGCCACAGATACGCAGTATTTT
cdr3_aa: CASSQTGLAATDTQYF

d_call: .
v_call: TRBV5-6
cdr3_length: 12
j_call: TRBJ1-2
clone_size: once
cdr3_nt: TGTGCCAGCAGCGAAGGGAGCTATGGCTACACCTTC
cdr3_aa: CASSEGSYGYTF

d_call: TRBD2
v_call: TRBV7-7
cdr3_length: 15
j_call: TRBJ2-1
clone_size: .
cdr3_nt: TGTGCCAGCAGCTTAGGGACTAGCGGGCAAAATGAGCAGTTCTTC
cdr3_aa: CASSLGTSGQNEQFF

d_call: TRBD2
v_call: TRBV9
cdr3_length: 15
j_call: TRBJ2-3
clone_size: medium-sized
cdr3_nt: TGTGCCAGCAGCGTACAGCGGGGGGGCATCGATACGCAGTATTTT
cdr3_aa: CASSVQRGGIDTQYF

d_call: .
v_call: TRBV6-5
cdr3_length: 15
j_call: TRBJ1-4
clone_size: few
cdr3_nt: TGTGCCAGCAGTTACGCGGGGGTTACGGGAGAAAAACTGTTTTTT
cdr3_aa: CASSYAGVTGEKLFF